This T cell receptor beta chain stems from a study of T-cell reconstitution after alpha-beta-depleted transplantation in children. The CDR3 length is 16 residues. J was trimmed by 2 bases and V by 9 bases; bases with no gene match: 12. CDR1 SGHTA and CDR2 FQGNSA come from the germline V gene. Molecular barcoding with unique molecular identifiers was used for the TCRbeta library. In TCRdb, the PCR reads were re-called with MiXCR into one record per CDR3 protein. The sample shows 360,000 or so distinct CDR3 sequences, roughly 20% of them seen only once. V gene TRBV7-2 combines with J gene TRBJ2-3; 9 nucleotides agree with TRBD2. The sample here was PBMCs from the stem cell graft donor, taken from the stem cell graft. The TCR sequence derives from a human donor who donated a stem cell graft to a child with acute myeloid leukemia. CDR3 nucleotide sequence: TGTGCCAGTTTAAAAGCGGGAGGTGGGAACACAGATACGCAGTATTTT. Translated: CASLKAGGGNTDTQYF.